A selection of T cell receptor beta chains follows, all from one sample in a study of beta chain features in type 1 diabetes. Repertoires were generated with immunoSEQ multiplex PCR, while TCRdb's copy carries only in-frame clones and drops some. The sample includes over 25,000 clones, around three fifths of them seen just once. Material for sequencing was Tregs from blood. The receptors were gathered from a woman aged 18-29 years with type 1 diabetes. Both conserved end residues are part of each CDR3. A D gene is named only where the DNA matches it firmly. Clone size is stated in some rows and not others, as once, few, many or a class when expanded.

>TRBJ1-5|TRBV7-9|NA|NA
TGTGCCAGCAGCTCAACCGCGGATCAGCCCCAGCATTTT
CASSSTADQPQHF
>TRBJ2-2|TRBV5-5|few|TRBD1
TGTGCCAGCAGCTTGTTAGGGGGCAATACCGGGGAGCTGTTTTTT
CASSLLGGNTGELFF
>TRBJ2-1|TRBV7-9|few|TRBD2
TGTGCCAGCAGCTTATGGAGGTGGGGGGGACTAGCGGAGGGCAATGAGCAGTTCTTC
CASSLWRWGGLAEGNEQFF
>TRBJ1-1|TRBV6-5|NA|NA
TGTGCCAGCAGTTACTCGAACGGAGGGCTTGAAGCTTTCTTT
CASSYSNGGLEAFF
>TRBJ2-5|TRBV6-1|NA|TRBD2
TGTGCCAGCAGTGAGACTAGCGGGAGGATTTTAGAGACCCAGTACTTC
CASSETSGRILETQYF
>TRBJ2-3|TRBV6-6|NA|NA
TGTGCCAGCAGTTACAGGGGGAGCACAGATACGCAGTATTTT
CASSYRGSTDTQYF
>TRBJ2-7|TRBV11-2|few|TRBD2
TGTGCCAGCACACTAGCGGAGGTCTCCTACGAGCAGTACTTC
CASTLAEVSYEQYF
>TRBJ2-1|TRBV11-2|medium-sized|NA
TGTGCCAGCAGCTTGGGAGAGGGGGATGAGCAGTTCTTC
CASSLGEGDEQFF
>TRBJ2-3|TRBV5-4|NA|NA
TGTGCCAGCAGCTTGGTTCTACAGAAAAGCACAGATACGCAGTATTTT
CASSLVLQKSTDTQYF
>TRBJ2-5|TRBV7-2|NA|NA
TGTGCCAGCAGTCCGGGAACTGGATCCCAAGAGACCCAGTACTTC
CASSPGTGSQETQYF
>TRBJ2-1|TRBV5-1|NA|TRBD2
TGCGCCAGCAGCTTCCTAGCGGGAGGGGGCAATGAGCAGTTCTTC
CASSFLAGGGNEQFF